The rows below give T cell receptor beta chains drawn from one sample of a study of blood T cell repertoires in COVID-19. TCRdb's table, derived via immunoSEQ multiplex PCR, lists solely in-frame clones and lacks some. The sample yields roughly 70,000 clones, 75% to 90% seen once. Sequenced: peripheral blood. Every receptor here comes from an elderly man with COVID-19, enrolled during active disease. The CDR3 runs from the conserved cysteine through the conserved F or W. Fields, in order: clone size, J gene, V gene, D gene, CDR3 protein, CDR3 DNA. A D gene is named only where the DNA matches it firmly. For some rows the clone size is stated as once, few or many, or as a class when expanded; others skip it.

clone_size: .; j_call: TRBJ2-1; v_call: TRBV2; d_call: .; cdr3_aa: CASSPGVDEQFF; cdr3_nt: TGTGCCAGCAGTCCGGGGGTGGATGAGCAGTTCTTC
clone_size: few; j_call: TRBJ1-1; v_call: TRBV7-2; d_call: .; cdr3_aa: CASSLGGLNTEAFF; cdr3_nt: TGTGCCAGCAGCTTAGGAGGATTGAACACTGAAGCTTTCTTT
clone_size: .; j_call: TRBJ1-3; v_call: TRBV7-9; d_call: .; cdr3_aa: CASSFGAGTGNTIYF; cdr3_nt: TGTGCCAGCAGCTTCGGGGCGGGGACTGGAAACACCATATATTTT
clone_size: .; j_call: TRBJ2-4; v_call: TRBV18; d_call: TRBD1; cdr3_aa: CASSGTGSDIQYF; cdr3_nt: TGTGCCAGCTCAGGGACAGGGTCGGACATTCAGTACTTC
clone_size: .; j_call: TRBJ1-1; v_call: TRBV5-8; d_call: .; cdr3_aa: CASSLRAEAFF; cdr3_nt: TGTGCCAGCAGCTTACGGGCTGAAGCTTTCTTT
clone_size: once; j_call: TRBJ2-3; v_call: TRBV28; d_call: .; cdr3_aa: CASRPRISGFGDTQYF; cdr3_nt: TGTGCCAGCAGACCCCGAATCTCAGGTTTCGGAGATACGCAGTATTTT
clone_size: .; j_call: TRBJ1-1; v_call: TRBV3-1/TRBV3-2; d_call: .; cdr3_aa: CASSPRELGKNTEAFF; cdr3_nt: TGTGCCAGCAGCCCCCGGGAATTGGGTAAGAACACTGAAGCTTTCTTT
clone_size: .; j_call: TRBJ1-6; v_call: TRBV5-4; d_call: .; cdr3_aa: CASSSSYNSPLHF; cdr3_nt: TGTGCCAGCAGCTCTTCCTATAATTCACCCCTCCACTTT
clone_size: .; j_call: TRBJ1-3; v_call: TRBV3-1/TRBV3-2; d_call: TRBD1; cdr3_aa: CASTTGTGDSGNTIYF; cdr3_nt: TGTGCCAGCACCACTGGGACAGGGGACTCTGGAAACACCATATATTTT
clone_size: .; j_call: TRBJ1-6; v_call: TRBV7-9; d_call: .; cdr3_aa: CASNTRERGVGDHSTLHF; cdr3_nt: TGTGCCAGCAACACCAGGGAGCGGGGGGTAGGGGATCATTCGACCCTCCACTTT
clone_size: .; j_call: TRBJ2-7; v_call: TRBV2; d_call: .; cdr3_aa: CASSEVSNGHYEQYF; cdr3_nt: TGTGCCAGCAGTGAAGTTAGTAACGGACACTACGAGCAGTACTTC
clone_size: .; j_call: TRBJ2-2; v_call: TRBV29-1; d_call: TRBD2; cdr3_aa: CSVVKGGGNTGELFF; cdr3_nt: TGCAGCGTTGTGAAGGGCGGGGGGAACACCGGGGAGCTGTTTTTT
clone_size: .; j_call: TRBJ2-2; v_call: TRBV7-9; d_call: TRBD1; cdr3_aa: CASSLWQGADTGELFF; cdr3_nt: TGTGCCAGCAGCTTATGGCAGGGGGCGGACACCGGGGAGCTGTTTTTT
clone_size: once; j_call: TRBJ2-3; v_call: TRBV11-2; d_call: TRBD2; cdr3_aa: CASSLTSGAEITDTQYF; cdr3_nt: TGTGCCAGCAGCTTGACTAGCGGGGCCGAGATAACAGATACGCAGTATTTT
clone_size: .; j_call: TRBJ1-3; v_call: TRBV18; d_call: .; cdr3_aa: CASSPVGSRVPSGNTIYF; cdr3_nt: TGTGCCAGCTCACCAGTAGGATCCAGGGTCCCCTCTGGAAACACCATATATTTT
clone_size: .; j_call: TRBJ1-2; v_call: TRBV11-2; d_call: TRBD1; cdr3_aa: CASSTIRGTANYGYTF; cdr3_nt: TGTGCCAGCAGCACAATTAGAGGGACAGCCAACTATGGCTACACCTTC
clone_size: .; j_call: TRBJ1-5; v_call: TRBV5-1; d_call: TRBD1; cdr3_aa: CASSLGTGGGQPQHF; cdr3_nt: TGCGCCAGCAGCTTGGGGACAGGGGGCGGTCAGCCCCAGCATTTT
clone_size: .; j_call: TRBJ1-5; v_call: TRBV28; d_call: TRBD1; cdr3_aa: CASRSWDRPNQPQHF; cdr3_nt: TGTGCCAGCAGATCGTGGGACAGGCCGAATCAGCCCCAGCATTTT
clone_size: .; j_call: TRBJ1-2; v_call: TRBV6-5; d_call: TRBD1; cdr3_aa: CASSLTGGYAPYGYTF; cdr3_nt: TGTGCCAGCAGTTTAACAGGGGGTTACGCCCCCTATGGCTACACCTTC
clone_size: .; j_call: TRBJ1-6; v_call: TRBV7-9; d_call: TRBD1; cdr3_aa: CASSSPPGQYNSPLHF; cdr3_nt: TGTGCCAGCAGCTCCCCTCCGGGACAGTATAATTCACCCCTCCACTTT
clone_size: .; j_call: TRBJ2-5; v_call: TRBV3-1/TRBV3-2; d_call: TRBD1; cdr3_aa: CASSQKRTGGGETQYF; cdr3_nt: TGTGCCAGCAGCCAAAAGCGAACAGGGGGCGGGGAGACCCAGTACTTC
clone_size: .; j_call: TRBJ2-5; v_call: TRBV7-8; d_call: TRBD1; cdr3_aa: CASRPPRTGKVLGETQYF; cdr3_nt: TGTGCCAGCAGACCGCCCAGGACAGGGAAGGTGTTGGGAGAGACCCAGTACTTC
clone_size: .; j_call: TRBJ1-2; v_call: TRBV19; d_call: TRBD1; cdr3_aa: CATHRDRNYGYTF; cdr3_nt: TGTGCCACCCATCGGGACAGAAACTATGGCTACACCTTC
clone_size: .; j_call: TRBJ1-1; v_call: TRBV5-1; d_call: .; cdr3_aa: CASSLFGVDTEAFF; cdr3_nt: TGCGCCAGCAGCTTGTTCGGGGTTGACACTGAAGCTTTCTTT
clone_size: .; j_call: TRBJ1-2; v_call: TRBV9; d_call: TRBD1; cdr3_aa: CASFRDRGPRYGYTF; cdr3_nt: TGTGCCAGCTTCCGGGACAGGGGGCCTCGCTATGGCTACACCTTC
clone_size: .; j_call: TRBJ1-2; v_call: TRBV9; d_call: .; cdr3_aa: CASSVTTTAVYGYTF; cdr3_nt: TGTGCCAGCAGCGTTACTACCACGGCCGTCTATGGCTACACCTTC
clone_size: .; j_call: TRBJ2-1; v_call: TRBV6-6; d_call: .; cdr3_aa: CASSYDGVANEQFF; cdr3_nt: TGTGCCAGCAGTTACGACGGGGTTGCTAATGAGCAGTTCTTC
clone_size: .; j_call: TRBJ1-2; v_call: TRBV6-1; d_call: TRBD1; cdr3_aa: CASSEASGGTYGYTF; cdr3_nt: TGTGCCAGCAGTGAAGCGTCAGGGGGAACGTATGGCTACACCTTC
clone_size: .; j_call: TRBJ2-2; v_call: TRBV11-2; d_call: .; cdr3_aa: CASSLGVGANTGELFF; cdr3_nt: TGTGCCAGCAGCTTAGGGGTAGGAGCGAACACCGGGGAGCTGTTTTTT
clone_size: .; j_call: TRBJ2-3; v_call: TRBV12-3/TRBV12-4; d_call: .; cdr3_aa: CASSSSTDTQYF; cdr3_nt: TGTGCCAGCAGTTCCTCCACAGATACGCAGTATTTT
clone_size: .; j_call: TRBJ2-1; v_call: TRBV10-3; d_call: .; cdr3_aa: CAIGLGQSVDEQFF; cdr3_nt: TGTGCCATCGGTCTCGGACAATCCGTGGATGAGCAGTTCTTC
clone_size: .; j_call: TRBJ1-1; v_call: TRBV3-1/TRBV3-2; d_call: TRBD1; cdr3_aa: CASSQGTGAYTEAFF; cdr3_nt: TGTGCCAGCAGCCAGGGGACAGGGGCTTACACTGAAGCTTTCTTT
clone_size: .; j_call: TRBJ2-1; v_call: TRBV5-8; d_call: .; cdr3_aa: CASSPAGLRNNEQFF; cdr3_nt: TGTGCCAGCAGCCCCGCGGGGCTTAGGAACAATGAGCAGTTCTTC
clone_size: .; j_call: TRBJ2-1; v_call: TRBV5-4; d_call: .; cdr3_aa: CASSLINNEQFF; cdr3_nt: TGTGCCAGCAGCTTGATAAACAATGAGCAGTTCTTC
clone_size: .; j_call: TRBJ2-7; v_call: TRBV2; d_call: TRBD2; cdr3_aa: CASSEILAGSYEQYF; cdr3_nt: TGTGCCAGCAGTGAGATACTAGCGGGGTCCTACGAGCAGTACTTC
clone_size: .; j_call: TRBJ1-1; v_call: TRBV5-1; d_call: .; cdr3_aa: CASYSPGANTEAFF; cdr3_nt: TGCGCCAGCTATTCTCCAGGCGCGAACACTGAAGCTTTCTTT
clone_size: .; j_call: TRBJ2-7; v_call: TRBV7-2; d_call: TRBD2; cdr3_aa: CASSFSGGASYEQYF; cdr3_nt: TGTGCCAGCAGCTTTAGCGGGGGGGCGTCCTACGAGCAGTACTTC
clone_size: .; j_call: TRBJ1-2; v_call: TRBV7-3; d_call: .; cdr3_aa: CASSLGGFGSYGYTF; cdr3_nt: TGTGCCAGCAGCTTGGGGGGTTTCGGGTCCTATGGCTACACCTTC